One T cell receptor (beta chain) is described in this entry. This sample stems from a study of control samples from healthy donors and cancer patients. The repertoire was sequenced with immunoSEQ multiplex PCR; TCRdb's copy has only in-frame clones and lacks some. This table has 150,000 to 180,000 clones, 90% to 95% appearing once. The CDR3 sequence is 16 residues long. CDR1 MNHEY and CDR2 SVGEGT come from the germline V gene. V gave up 4 bases and J gave up 6 bases; unmatched junction bases: 13. The source material was blood. The V and J genes are TRBV6-2 or TRBV6-3 and TRBJ2-7, with TRBD1 matching over 9 bases. This sequence was found in a man between 35 and 55 years old in good health. CDR3 amino acids: CASSSSPGQGIGEQYF. CDR3 nucleotide sequence: TGTGCCAGCAGTTCATCCCCGGGACAGGGTATCGGCGAGCAGTACTTC.